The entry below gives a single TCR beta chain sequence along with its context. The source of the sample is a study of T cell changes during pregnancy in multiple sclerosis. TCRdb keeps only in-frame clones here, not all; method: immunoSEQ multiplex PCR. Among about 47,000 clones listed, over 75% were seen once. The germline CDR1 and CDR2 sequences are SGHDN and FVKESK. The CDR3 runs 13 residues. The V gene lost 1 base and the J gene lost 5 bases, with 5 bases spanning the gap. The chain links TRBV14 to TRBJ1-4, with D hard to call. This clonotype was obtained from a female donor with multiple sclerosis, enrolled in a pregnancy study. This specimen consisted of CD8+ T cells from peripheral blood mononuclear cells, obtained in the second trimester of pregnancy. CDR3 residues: CASSQVKNEKLFF. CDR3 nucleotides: TGTGCCAGCAGCCAAGTCAAAAATGAAAAACTGTTTTTT.